What follows are 26 T cell receptor beta chains derived from one specimen sequenced in a study of human T cells and chemical hapten exposure. TCRdb called the RACE reads again in MiXCR, with one record for every CDR3 protein. The profile shows tens of thousands of distinct CDR3 sequences, approximately 10% of them singletons. Documented time point: patch test 3, about 24 weeks after DPC sensitization. Documented treatment: therapeutic diphenylcyclopropenone sensitization with weekly scalp DPC. Here the sequenced sample was whole blood, taken in connection with sensitization to the hapten diphenylcyclopropenone (DPC). The receptors were sampled from a woman in her 30s with alopecia areata. Some clones in this sample may be carry-over from other donors' samples.

In its sample, this clonotype was seen a few times. The chain couples TRBV7-8 to TRBJ1-5; D possibly corresponds to TRBD1 (6 bases). The V gene's germline CDR1 is SGHVS and CDR2 FQNEAQ. V gave up 5 bases and J gave up 6 bases, with 14 bases separating them. CDR3 length: 14 residues. CDR3 region: CASSPTGGAQPQHF. CDR3 nucleotides: TGTGCCAGCAGCCCCACCGGGGGGGCTCAGCCCCAGCATTTT.

The table lists this clonotype with a few counts. The chain carries TRBV6-5 and TRBJ2-1; no clear D. CDR1 and CDR2 (germline): MNHEY, SVGAGI. The CDR3 runs 12 residues. The V gene lost 4 bases and the J gene lost 7 bases, with 8 bases spanning the gap. CDR3 residues: CASSSWGNEQFF. CDR3 sequence (DNA): TGTGCCAGCAGTTCATGGGGTAATGAGCAGTTCTTC.

This chain links TRBV7-6 with TRBJ2-5; 7 positions agree with TRBD1. The CDR3 extends over 14 amino acids. Per germline, CDR1 SGHVS and CDR2 FNYEAQ. V shed 5 bases and J 0 bases; nucleotides not matched to a gene: 3. The CDR3: CASSGQEYQETQYF. The DNA of the CDR3 is TGTGCCAGCAGCGGACAGGAGTACCAAGAGACCCAGTACTTC.

Only a few counts were recorded for this clonotype. A much more abundant neighbour one base away suggests this may be a read error. This chain links TRBV28 with TRBJ2-3, with D unclear. CDR1 and CDR2 (germline): MDHEN, SYDVKM. V was cut by 5 bases and J by 2 bases, with 2 bases left in between. The CDR3 is 11 residues long. CDR3 DNA sequence: TGTGCCAGCAGTGTCACAGATACGCAGTATTTT. This encodes CASSVTDTQYF.

This clonotype has more than one count but fewer than ten. The chain recombines TRBV20-1 with TRBJ2-3; D perhaps matches TRBD2 (5 bases). Trimming stripped 3 bases from V and 0 bases from J, with 7 bases between. This CDR3 has 13 residues. Germline-derived CDR1 and CDR2 are DFQATT and SNEGSKA (reference sequence). The CDR3 region is CSASAGSTDTQYF. CDR3 in DNA: TGCAGTGCTAGTGCGGGTAGCACAGATACGCAGTATTTT.

This chain joins TRBV11-3 and TRBJ2-1; 9 positions match TRBD2. Germline CDR1 SGHNT, CDR2 YENEEA. V lost 3 bases and J lost 0; bases outside the gene matches: 6. This CDR3 has 17 amino acids. The CDR3 region has the DNA TGTGCCAGCAGCTTTGCGGGGGGGCAGGGCTCCTACAATGAGCAGTTCTTC. This gives the protein CASSFAGGQGSYNEQFF. Filled out from reference TRBV11-3 and TRBJ2-1, the complete variable domain reads EAGVVQSPRYKIIEKKQPVAFWCNPISGHNTLYWYLQNLGQGPELLIRYENEEAVDDSQLPKDRFSAERLKGVDSTLKIQPAELGDSAVYLCASSFAGGQGSYNEQFFGPGTRLTVL.

The rearrangement uses TRBV29-1 and TRBJ2-5; 9 nucleotides line up with TRBD2. The V segment lost 4 bases and the J segment 4 bases; nucleotides outside the gene matches: 10. Germline-derived CDR1 and CDR2 are SQVTM and ANQGSEA. The CDR3 is 15 amino acids. The CDR3 protein is CSVGASGARGETQYF. The DNA of the CDR3 is TGCAGCGTTGGTGCTAGCGGGGCCCGGGGAGAGACCCAGTACTTC.

This clonotype has at least ten counts. The rearrangement uses TRBV7-8 and TRBJ1-5; no reliable D call. CDR3 length: 13 amino acids. V lost 5 bases and J lost 5, with 10 bases in between. Germline loops: CDR1 SGHVS, CDR2 FQNEAQ. Here the CDR3 reads CASSPLLDQPQHF. CDR3 bases: TGTGCCAGCAGCCCCCTCTTGGATCAGCCCCAGCATTTT.

This rearrangement joins TRBV27 to TRBJ2-7; D is undetermined. Between the trimmed V and J ends, which lost 6 bases and 4 bases, there was a span of 16 bases. Germline V lookup: CDR1 MNHEY, CDR2 SMNVEV (reference sequence). The CDR3 is made up of 14 amino acids. The CDR3 DNA reads as TGTGCCAGCAGCCAGCTTATGGGCAGGTACGAGCAGTACTTC. Amino acid sequence: CASSQLMGRYEQYF.

This clonotype was counted ten times or more. The rearrangement uses TRBV20-1 and TRBJ2-1; unclear D gene. Germline V gives CDR1 DFQATT, CDR2 SNEGSKA (reference sequence). The CDR3 sequence is 11 residues long. V lost 5 bases, J lost 9 bases, and 11 bases lay in between. CDR3 protein: CSAGPISEQFF. The CDR3, as DNA: TGCAGTGCTGGACCTATCAGTGAGCAGTTCTTC.

Many counts were recorded for this clonotype. The gene calls are TRBV28 and TRBJ2-3; D is possibly TRBD1 or TRBD2 (5 bases each). The CDR3 covers 16 residues. V lost 6 bases and J lost 0, with 16 bases in between. Germline V gives CDR1 MDHEN, CDR2 SYDVKM. In DNA, the CDR3 is TGTGCCAGCAGAAACCCGGGGACGGCTAGCACAGATACGCAGTATTTT. This codes for CASRNPGTASTDTQYF.

This clonotype was detected only once. The chain combines TRBV9 with TRBJ2-7; 9 bases are shared with TRBD2. This CDR3 is built from 15 residues. Looked up from germline, CDR1 is SGDLS and CDR2 is YYNGEE. V dropped 1 base and J dropped 4; count of bases not matched to a gene: 6. The DNA for the CDR3 is TGTGCCAGCAGCGTATCACCTAGCGGGGTTTACGAGCAGTACTTC. It is translated as CASSVSPSGVYEQYF.

At least ten counts were recorded for this clonotype. CDR3 amino acids: CASSYRTSGNYEQYF. Written as DNA, the CDR3 is TGTGCCAGCAGTTATAGGACTAGCGGGAACTACGAGCAGTACTTC. The gene calls are TRBV6-2 or TRBV6-3 and TRBJ2-7; 12 bases align to TRBD2. Germline trimming cut 3 bases from V and 3 bases from J; bases unmatched to any gene: 3. Germline V CDR1 and CDR2: MNHEY, SVGEGT. The CDR3 runs to 15 residues.

This clonotype was observed at least ten times. The rearrangement uses TRBV5-1 and TRBJ2-3, with 8 bases lining up with TRBD1. V gave up 4 bases and J gave up 4 bases; unmatched junction bases: 5. Germline V gene data show CDR1 as SGHRS and CDR2 as YFSETQ. The CDR3 is made up of 14 amino acids. CDR3 nucleotides: TGCGCCAGCAGCCCCGGACAGGGCCCAGATACGCAGTATTTT. Protein product: CASSPGQGPDTQYF.

The chain combines TRBV7-6 with TRBJ2-1, with 11 nucleotides matching TRBD2. CDR3 length: 17 residues. Trimming at V came to 0 bases and at J to 5 bases, leaving 6 bases not matched to a gene. The germline V gene has CDR1 SGHVS and CDR2 FNYEAQ. CDR3 nucleotides: TGTGCCAGCAGCTTAGCCATCCTAGCGGGAGGAAACAATGAGCAGTTCTTC. Encoded protein: CASSLAILAGGNNEQFF.

The CDR3 reads CASNGRGAPQEGQYF. The CDR3 bases are TGTGCCAGCAACGGAAGGGGGGCGCCTCAGGAGGGCCAGTACTTC. The chain uses TRBV28 and TRBJ2-5, with D tentatively TRBD1 or TRBD2 (6 bases each). V was pared by 7 bases and J by 10 bases, with 25 bases between. The CDR3 runs to 15 residues. Germline CDR1 MDHEN, CDR2 SYDVKM.

The V and J genes are TRBV6-2 or TRBV6-3 and TRBJ1-2, with 7 bases that match TRBD1. Germline lookup yields CDR1 MNHEY and CDR2 SVGEGT. The CDR3 totals 14 residues. V dropped 6 bases and J dropped 8; count of bases not matched to a gene: 12. The CDR3 here is CASRTNRGLRGYTF. CDR3 nucleotide sequence: TGTGCCAGCAGGACAAACAGGGGACTCAGGGGCTACACCTTC.

This clonotype has a count of ten or more. The V gene is TRBV19, the J gene TRBJ2-5; D might be TRBD1 or TRBD2, each matching 6 bases. The CDR3 runs 13 residues. V was trimmed by 6 bases and J by 5 bases, leaving 13 bases between them. Looked up from germline, CDR1 is LNHDA and CDR2 is SQIVND (reference sequence). The CDR3 is CASSGRRGETQYF. CDR3 sequence (DNA): TGTGCCAGTAGCGGTCGGAGGGGGGAGACCCAGTACTTC.

The chain couples TRBV5-1 to TRBJ2-7, with 7 bases identical to TRBD1. The trim removed 6 bases at V and 0 bases at J, leaving 6 bases unmatched. Germline-derived CDR1 and CDR2 are SGHRS and YFSETQ. This CDR3 region has 14 residues. The CDR3 is CASTRDSTSYEQYF. The DNA of the CDR3 is TGCGCCAGCACACGGGACAGCACCTCCTACGAGCAGTACTTC.

This clonotype was recorded many times. The chain recombines TRBV28 with TRBJ2-3; 8 bases line up with TRBD2. V trimming: 3 bases; J trimming: 0 bases; junction bases outside the gene matches: 5. Germline V gene data show CDR1 as MDHEN and CDR2 as SYDVKM. The CDR3 contains 16 residues. CDR3 DNA: TGTGCCAGCAGTTTCAGACTAGCGAGGAGCACAGATACGCAGTATTTT. Residues: CASSFRLARSTDTQYF.

The chain recombines TRBV6-2 or TRBV6-3 with TRBJ2-6, with D unclear. CDR1 and CDR2 from the germline V gene are MNHEY and SVGEGT. The ends were cut back, 5 bases at V and 2 bases at J, with 7 bases in the middle. The CDR3 contains 14 residues. CDR3 residues: CASSQSAGANVLTF. CDR3 DNA sequence: TGTGCCAGCAGTCAAAGCGCTGGGGCCAACGTCCTGACTTTC.

This clonotype was detected a few times. This chain links TRBV20-1 with TRBJ1-1; a possible D gene is TRBD1 (5 bases). The germline V gene has CDR1 DFQATT and CDR2 SNEGSKA (reference sequence). The CDR3 spans 14 residues. Between the trimmed V and J ends, which lost 4 bases and 5 bases, there was a span of 17 bases. DNA for the CDR3: TGCAGTGCTATCCCGGGGAGGGGAGGGACTGAAGCTTTCTTT. As protein: CSAIPGRGGTEAFF.

The chain uses TRBV6-5 and TRBJ2-1; 8 nucleotides align to TRBD2. The CDR3 has 14 residues. V shed 9 bases, J shed 9 bases, and the junction held 13 bases outside the gene matches. From germline, CDR1 is MNHEY and CDR2 SVGAGI. The CDR3 coding sequence is TGTGCCAGTCGGGCGAGCGGGAGATATCGTGAGCAGTTCTTC. Translation: CASRASGRYREQFF.

This clonotype was recorded many times. The V call is TRBV28, the J call TRBJ2-7; perhaps TRBD2 as D (5 bases). CDR1 MDHEN and CDR2 SYDVKM come from the germline V gene. This CDR3 comprises 14 residues. V lost 6 bases to trimming and J lost 2 bases, with 14 bases between them. In DNA form, the CDR3 reads TGTGCCAGCAGCCGCGACGGACTTCCCTACGAGCAGTACGTC. Its translation is CASSRDGLPYEQYV.

This clonotype was detected many times. The chain couples TRBV29-1 to TRBJ2-2; D unresolved. Trimming took off 6 bases at V and 1 base at J, with 6 bases between the two ends. The CDR3 loop spans 12 amino acids. CDR1 SQVTM and CDR2 ANQGSEA come from the germline V gene. CDR3 amino acids: CSVTQNTGELFF. The CDR3 region has the DNA TGCAGCGTGACCCAGAACACCGGGGAGCTGTTTTTT.

This clonotype was detected ten times or more. The CDR3 region has the DNA TGTGCCAGCTCATTACAGGGGGCGGTTGAAGCTTTCTTT. Residues: CASSLQGAVEAFF. The rearrangement joins TRBV18 to TRBJ1-1, with 9 nucleotides matching TRBD1. In germline, CDR1 is KGHSH, CDR2 LQKENI. V shed 5 bases and J 7 bases; nucleotides not matched to a gene: 5. The CDR3 has 13 amino acids. Full variable domain (rest looked up from reference TRBV18 and TRBJ1-1): NAGVMQNPRHLVRRRGQEARLRCSPMKGHSHVYWYRQLPEEGLKFMVYLQKENIIDESGMPKERFSAEFPKEGPSILRIQQVVRGDSAAYFCASSLQGAVEAFFGQGTRLTVV.